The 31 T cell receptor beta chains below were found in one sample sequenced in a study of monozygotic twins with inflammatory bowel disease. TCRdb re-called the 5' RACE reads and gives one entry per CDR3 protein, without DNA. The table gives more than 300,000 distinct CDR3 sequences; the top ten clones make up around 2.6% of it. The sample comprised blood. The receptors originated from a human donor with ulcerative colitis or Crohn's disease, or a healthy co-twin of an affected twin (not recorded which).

The CDR3 reads CASRGTSGGTLKADTQYF. The J gene is TRBJ2-3, the V gene TRBV2; the D call of TRBD2 rests on TCRdb alone, since no DNA is present to check it. The CDR3 extends over 18 amino acids. Germline V CDR1 and CDR2: SNHLY, FYNNEI.

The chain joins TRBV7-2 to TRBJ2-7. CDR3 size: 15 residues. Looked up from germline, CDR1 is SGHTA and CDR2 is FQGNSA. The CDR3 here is CASSQRSVLAYEQYF.

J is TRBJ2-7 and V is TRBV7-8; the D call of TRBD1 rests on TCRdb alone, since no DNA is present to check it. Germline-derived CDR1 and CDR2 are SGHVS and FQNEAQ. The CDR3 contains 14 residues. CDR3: CASSLPGQRNEQYF.

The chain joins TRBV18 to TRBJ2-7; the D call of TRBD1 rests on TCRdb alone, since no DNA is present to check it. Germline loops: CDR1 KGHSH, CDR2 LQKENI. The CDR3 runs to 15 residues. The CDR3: CASSPPGQGTYEQYF.

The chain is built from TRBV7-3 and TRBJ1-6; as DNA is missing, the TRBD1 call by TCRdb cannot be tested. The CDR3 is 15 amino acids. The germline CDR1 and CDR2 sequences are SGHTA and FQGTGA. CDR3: CASSAGQRYNSPLHF.

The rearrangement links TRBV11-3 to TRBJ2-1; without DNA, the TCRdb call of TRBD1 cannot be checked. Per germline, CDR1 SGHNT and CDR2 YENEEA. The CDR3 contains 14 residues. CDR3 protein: CASSLKGQGYEQFF.

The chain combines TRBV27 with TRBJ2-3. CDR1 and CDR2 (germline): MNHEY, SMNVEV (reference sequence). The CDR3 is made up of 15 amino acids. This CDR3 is CASRHRETSTDTQYF.

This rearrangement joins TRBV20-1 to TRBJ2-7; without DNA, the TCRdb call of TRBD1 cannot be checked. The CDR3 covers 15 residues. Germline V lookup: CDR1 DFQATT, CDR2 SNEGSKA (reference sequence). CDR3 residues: CSVGTGRLALYEQYF.

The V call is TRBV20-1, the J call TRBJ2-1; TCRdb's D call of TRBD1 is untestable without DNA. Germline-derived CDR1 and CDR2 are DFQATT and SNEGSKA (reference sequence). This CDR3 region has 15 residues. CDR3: CSARARDRAYNEQFF.

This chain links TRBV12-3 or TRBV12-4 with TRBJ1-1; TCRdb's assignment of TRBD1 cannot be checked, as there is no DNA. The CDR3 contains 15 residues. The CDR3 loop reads CASTKNWAEDTEAFF.

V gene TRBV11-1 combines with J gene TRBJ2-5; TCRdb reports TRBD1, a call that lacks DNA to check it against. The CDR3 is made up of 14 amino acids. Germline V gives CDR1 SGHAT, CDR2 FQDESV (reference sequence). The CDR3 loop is CASSIPGGVWTQYF. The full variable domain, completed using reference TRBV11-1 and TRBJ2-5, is EAEVAQSPRYKITEKSQAVAFWCDPISGHATLYWYRQILGQGPELLVQFQDESVVDDSQLPKDRFSAERLKGVDSTLKIQPAELGDSAMYLCASSIPGGVWTQYFGPGTRLLVL.

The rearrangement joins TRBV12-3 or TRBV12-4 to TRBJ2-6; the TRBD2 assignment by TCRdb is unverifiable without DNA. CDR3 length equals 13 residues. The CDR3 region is CALKGSGANVLTF.

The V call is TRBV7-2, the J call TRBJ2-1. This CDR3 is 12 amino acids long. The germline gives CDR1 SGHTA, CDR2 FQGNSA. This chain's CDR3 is CASSLIRSEQFF.

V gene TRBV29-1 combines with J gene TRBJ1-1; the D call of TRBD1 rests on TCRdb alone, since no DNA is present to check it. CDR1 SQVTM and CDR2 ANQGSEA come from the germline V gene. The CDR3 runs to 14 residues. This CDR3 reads CSVHGQGPNTEAFF.

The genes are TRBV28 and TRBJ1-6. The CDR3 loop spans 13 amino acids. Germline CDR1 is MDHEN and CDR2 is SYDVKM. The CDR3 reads CASSSSYNSPLHF.

The CDR3 here is CASSAGAGGPSNEQFF. The chain recombines TRBV27 with TRBJ2-1; TCRdb proposes TRBD2, but this gene call is untestable without DNA. The V gene's germline CDR1 is MNHEY and CDR2 SMNVEV (reference sequence). The CDR3 runs 16 residues.

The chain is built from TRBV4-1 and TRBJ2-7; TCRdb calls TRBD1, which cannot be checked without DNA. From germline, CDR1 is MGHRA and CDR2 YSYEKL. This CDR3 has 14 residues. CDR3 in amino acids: CASSYTPTGPEQYF.

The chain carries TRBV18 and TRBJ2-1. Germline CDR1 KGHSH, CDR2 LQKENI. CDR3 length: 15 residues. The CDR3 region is CASSPDSSVYNEQFF.

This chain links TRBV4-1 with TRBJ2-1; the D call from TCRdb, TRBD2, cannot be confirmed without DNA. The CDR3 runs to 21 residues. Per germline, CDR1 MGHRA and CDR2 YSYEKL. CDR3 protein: CASSQGPFKIHSGDHYNEQFF.

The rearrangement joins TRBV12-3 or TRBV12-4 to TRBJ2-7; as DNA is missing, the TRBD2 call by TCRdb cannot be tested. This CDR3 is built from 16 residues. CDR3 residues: CASSPALAGGFYEQYF.

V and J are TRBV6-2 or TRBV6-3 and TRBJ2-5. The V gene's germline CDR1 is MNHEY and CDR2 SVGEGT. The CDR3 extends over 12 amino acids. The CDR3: CASSWYQETQYF.

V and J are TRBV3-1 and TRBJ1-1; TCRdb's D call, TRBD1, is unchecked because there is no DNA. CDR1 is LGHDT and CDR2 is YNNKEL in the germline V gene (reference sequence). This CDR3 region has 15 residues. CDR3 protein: CASSHRRGSNTEAFF.

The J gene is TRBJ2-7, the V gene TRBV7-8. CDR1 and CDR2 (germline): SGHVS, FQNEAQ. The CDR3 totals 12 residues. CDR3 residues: CASSLLLYEQYF.

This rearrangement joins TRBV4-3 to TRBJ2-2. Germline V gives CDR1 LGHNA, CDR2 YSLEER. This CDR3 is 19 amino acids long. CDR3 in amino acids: CASSQESVPGIPNTGELFF.

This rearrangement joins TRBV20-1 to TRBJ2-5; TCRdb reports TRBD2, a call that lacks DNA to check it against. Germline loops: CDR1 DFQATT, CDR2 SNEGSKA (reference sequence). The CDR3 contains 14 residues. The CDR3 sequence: CSAPPRGGLETQYF.

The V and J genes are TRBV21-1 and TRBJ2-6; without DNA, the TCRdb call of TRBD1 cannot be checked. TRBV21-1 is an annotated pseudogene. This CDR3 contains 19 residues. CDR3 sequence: CASSSVWDRVLSGANVLTF.

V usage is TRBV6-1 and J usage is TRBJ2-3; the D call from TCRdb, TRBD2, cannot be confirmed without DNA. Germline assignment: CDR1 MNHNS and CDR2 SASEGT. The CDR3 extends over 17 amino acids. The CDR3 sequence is CASSLRLAGGTTDTQYF.

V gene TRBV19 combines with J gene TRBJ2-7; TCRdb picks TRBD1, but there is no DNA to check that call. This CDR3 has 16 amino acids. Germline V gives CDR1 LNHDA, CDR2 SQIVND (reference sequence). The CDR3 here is CASSMTGANIAYEQYF.

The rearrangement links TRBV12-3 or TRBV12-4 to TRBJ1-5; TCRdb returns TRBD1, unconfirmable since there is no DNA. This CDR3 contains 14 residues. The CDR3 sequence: CASSLAAGMGSQHF.

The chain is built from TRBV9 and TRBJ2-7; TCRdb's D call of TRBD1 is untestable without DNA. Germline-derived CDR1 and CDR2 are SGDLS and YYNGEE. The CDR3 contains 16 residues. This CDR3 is CASSKLSTGTPYEQYF.

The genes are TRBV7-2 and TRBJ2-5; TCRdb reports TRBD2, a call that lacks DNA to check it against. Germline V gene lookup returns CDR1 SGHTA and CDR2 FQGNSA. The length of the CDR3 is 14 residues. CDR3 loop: CASRVGGTGETQYF.